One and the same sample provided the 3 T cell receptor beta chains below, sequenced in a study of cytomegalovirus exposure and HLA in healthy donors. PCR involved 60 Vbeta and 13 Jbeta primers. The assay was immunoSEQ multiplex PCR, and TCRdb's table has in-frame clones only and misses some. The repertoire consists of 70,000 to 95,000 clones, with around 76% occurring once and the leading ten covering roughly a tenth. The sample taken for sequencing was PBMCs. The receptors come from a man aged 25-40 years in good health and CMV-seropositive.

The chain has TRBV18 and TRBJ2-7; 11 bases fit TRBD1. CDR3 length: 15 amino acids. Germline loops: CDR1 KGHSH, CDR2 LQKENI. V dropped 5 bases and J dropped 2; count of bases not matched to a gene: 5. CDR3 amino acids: CASSSGQGGPYEQYF. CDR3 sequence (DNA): TGTGCCAGCTCATCGGGACAGGGGGGGCCCTACGAGCAGTACTTC.

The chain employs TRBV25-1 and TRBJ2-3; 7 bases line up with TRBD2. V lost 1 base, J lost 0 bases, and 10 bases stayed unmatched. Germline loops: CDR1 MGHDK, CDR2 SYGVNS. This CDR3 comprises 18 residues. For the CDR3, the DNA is TGTGCCAGCAGTGAATTGCCGCTTGGGGGGGAGAGCACAGATACGCAGTATTTT. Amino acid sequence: CASSELPLGGESTDTQYF. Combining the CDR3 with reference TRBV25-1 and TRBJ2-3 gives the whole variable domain EADIYQTPRYLVIGTGKKITLECSQTMGHDKMYWYQQDPGMELHLIHYSYGVNSTEKGDLSSESTVSRIRTEHFPLTLESARPSHTSQYLCASSELPLGGESTDTQYFGPGTRLTVL.

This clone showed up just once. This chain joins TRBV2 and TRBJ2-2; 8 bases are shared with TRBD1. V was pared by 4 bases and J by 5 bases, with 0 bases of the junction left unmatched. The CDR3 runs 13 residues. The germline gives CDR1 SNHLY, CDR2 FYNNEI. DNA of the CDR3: TGTGCCAGCAGTGGACAGGGGACCGGGGAGCTGTTTTTT. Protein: CASSGQGTGELFF.